This entry lists 2 T cell receptor beta chains sequenced from one sample in a study of cytomegalovirus exposure and HLA in healthy donors. The study ran its PCR with 60 Vbeta and 13 Jbeta primers. Here immunoSEQ multiplex PCR was the method, and the copy in TCRdb shows in-frame clones only, minus some. The data contain 100,000 to 150,000 clones, around 74% of them seen just once; the ten biggest clones take up roughly 7%. Sequenced: PBMCs. These receptors all stem from a male donor in good health and CMV-seronegative.

Remarks on this clone: A junction end diverges from the germline sequence, so it may reflect a read error. The chain couples TRBV7-9 to TRBJ2-1, with D maybe TRBD2 (6 bases). This CDR3 contains 11 residues. Germline V gene lookup returns CDR1 SEHNR and CDR2 FQNEAQ (reference sequence). CDR3 nucleotide sequence: TGTTCCAGCCGAGCGGGTATTGAGCAGTTCTTC. It is translated as CSSRAGIEQFF.

This clone was detected a few times. The CDR3 coding sequence is TGTGCCAGCACCCGAGGACAGCCCCAGCATTTT. The encoded protein is CASTRGQPQHF. J is TRBJ1-5 and V is TRBV28; unclear D gene. The CDR3 runs 11 residues. Germline CDR1 MDHEN, CDR2 SYDVKM. With 7 bases removed from V and 7 bases from J, the gap between germline ends came to 8 bases. The full variable domain, in which reference TRBV28 and TRBJ1-5 provide the parts outside the CDR3, is DVKVTQSSRYLVKRTGEKVFLECVQDMDHENMFWYRQDPGLGLRLIYFSYDVKMKEKGDIPEGYSVSREKKERFSLILESASTNQTSMYLCASTRGQPQHFGDGTRLSIL.